This T cell receptor beta chain was documented in a study of blood T cell repertoires in COVID-19. Study information: Material from acute and convalescent COVID-19 was sourced from the United States, Italy and Spain. In each case, the material was cDNA or gDNA derived from T cells, B-cell-depleted T cells, or PBMCs.

The table lists this clone with a count of one. In the source study's methods: It was from reference gene primer amplification that nucleated cell counts were estimated. Clones were sequenced by immunoSEQ multiplex PCR, and TCRdb holds only the in-frame ones, with some missing. That table supplies the V and J calls and clone size; D and trimming were determined from the DNA. The sample has roughly 150,000 clones, more than 70% seen once. The CDR3 is 16 amino acids. Trimming at V came to 3 bases and at J to 4 bases, leaving 5 bases not matched to a gene. In germline, CDR1 is SGHRS, CDR2 YFSETQ. Sequenced material: peripheral blood. This chain uses TRBV5-1 with TRBJ2-1; 12 positions match TRBD2. The sequence came from a woman in her 70s who had recovered from COVID-19. DNA of the CDR3: TGCGCCAGCAGCTGGGGACTAGCGGGCCGATACAATGAGCAGTTCTTC. Its protein product is CASSWGLAGRYNEQFF.